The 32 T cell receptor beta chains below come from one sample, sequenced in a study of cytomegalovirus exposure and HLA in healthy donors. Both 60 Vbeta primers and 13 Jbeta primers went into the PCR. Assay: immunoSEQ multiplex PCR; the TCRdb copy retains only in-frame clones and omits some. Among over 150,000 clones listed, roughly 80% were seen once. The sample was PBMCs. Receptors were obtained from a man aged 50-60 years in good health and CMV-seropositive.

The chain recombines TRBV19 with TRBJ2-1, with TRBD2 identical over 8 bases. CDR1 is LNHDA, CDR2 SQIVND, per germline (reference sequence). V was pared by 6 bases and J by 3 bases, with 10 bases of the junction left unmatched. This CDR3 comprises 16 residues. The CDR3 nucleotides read TGTGCCAGTAGGAATATGGCGGGGGGTCTCTACAATGAGCAGTTCTTC. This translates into CASRNMAGGLYNEQFF.

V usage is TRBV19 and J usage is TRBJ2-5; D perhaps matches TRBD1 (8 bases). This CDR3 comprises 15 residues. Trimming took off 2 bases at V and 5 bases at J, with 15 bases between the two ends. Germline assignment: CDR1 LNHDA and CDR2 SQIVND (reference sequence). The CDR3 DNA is TGTGCCAGTAGTATATCCACAGGGGGAGGGGAGACCCAGTACTTC. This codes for CASSISTGGGETQYF.

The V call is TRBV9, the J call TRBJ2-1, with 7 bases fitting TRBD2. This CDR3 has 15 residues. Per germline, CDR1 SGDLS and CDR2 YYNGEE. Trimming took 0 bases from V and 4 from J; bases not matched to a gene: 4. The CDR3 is CASSVDLADYNEQFF. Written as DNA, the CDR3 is TGTGCCAGCAGCGTAGATCTAGCGGATTACAATGAGCAGTTCTTC.

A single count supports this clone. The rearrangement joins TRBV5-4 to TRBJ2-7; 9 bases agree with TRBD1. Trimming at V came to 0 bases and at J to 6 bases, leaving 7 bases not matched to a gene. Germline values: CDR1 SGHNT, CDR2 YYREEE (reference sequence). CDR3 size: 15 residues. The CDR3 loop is CASSLGRTGVAEQYF. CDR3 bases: TGTGCCAGCAGCTTGGGAAGGACAGGGGTTGCCGAGCAGTACTTC.

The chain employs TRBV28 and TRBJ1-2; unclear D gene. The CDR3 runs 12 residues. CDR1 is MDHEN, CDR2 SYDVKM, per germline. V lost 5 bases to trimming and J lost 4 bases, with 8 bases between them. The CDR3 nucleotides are TGTGCCAGCAGTCCCCGGGGCTATGGCTACACCTTC. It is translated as CASSPRGYGYTF.

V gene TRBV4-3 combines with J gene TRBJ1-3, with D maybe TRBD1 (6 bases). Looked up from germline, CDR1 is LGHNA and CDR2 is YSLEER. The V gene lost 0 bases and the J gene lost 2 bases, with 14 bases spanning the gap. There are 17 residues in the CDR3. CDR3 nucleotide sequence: TGCGCCAGCAGCCAAGAGTCGTACAGGGCTACTGGAAACACCATATATTTT. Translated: CASSQESYRATGNTIYF.

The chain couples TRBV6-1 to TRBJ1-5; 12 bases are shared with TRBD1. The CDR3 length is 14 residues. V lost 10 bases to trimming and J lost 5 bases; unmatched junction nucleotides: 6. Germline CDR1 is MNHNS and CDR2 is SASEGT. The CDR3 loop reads CATSRDRGHQPQHF. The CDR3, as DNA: TGTGCCACCTCCCGGGACAGGGGGCATCAGCCCCAGCATTTT.

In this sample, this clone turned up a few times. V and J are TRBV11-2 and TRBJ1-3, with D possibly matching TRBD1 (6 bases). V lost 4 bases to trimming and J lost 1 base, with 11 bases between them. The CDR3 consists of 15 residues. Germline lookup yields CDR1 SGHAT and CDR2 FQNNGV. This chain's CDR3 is CASSYRELSGNTIYF. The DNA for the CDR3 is TGTGCCAGCAGCTACAGGGAGCTGTCTGGAAACACCATATATTTT.

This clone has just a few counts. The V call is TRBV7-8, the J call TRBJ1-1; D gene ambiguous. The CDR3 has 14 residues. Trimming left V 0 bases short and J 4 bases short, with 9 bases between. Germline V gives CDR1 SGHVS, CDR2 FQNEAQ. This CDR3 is CASSLATGGTEAFF. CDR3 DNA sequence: TGTGCCAGCAGCTTAGCGACGGGAGGCACTGAAGCTTTCTTT. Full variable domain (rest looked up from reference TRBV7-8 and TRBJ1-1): GAGVSQSPRYKVAKRGQDVALRCDPISGHVSLFWYQQALGQGPEFLTYFQNEAQLDKSGLPSDRFFAERPEGSVSTLKIQRTQQEDSAVYLCASSLATGGTEAFFGQGTRLTVV.

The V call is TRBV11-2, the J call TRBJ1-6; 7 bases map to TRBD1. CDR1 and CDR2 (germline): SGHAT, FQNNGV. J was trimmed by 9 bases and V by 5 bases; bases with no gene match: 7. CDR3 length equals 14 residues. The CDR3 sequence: CASSITGVGSPLHF. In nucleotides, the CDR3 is TGTGCCAGCAGCATAACAGGGGTGGGTTCACCCCTCCACTTT.

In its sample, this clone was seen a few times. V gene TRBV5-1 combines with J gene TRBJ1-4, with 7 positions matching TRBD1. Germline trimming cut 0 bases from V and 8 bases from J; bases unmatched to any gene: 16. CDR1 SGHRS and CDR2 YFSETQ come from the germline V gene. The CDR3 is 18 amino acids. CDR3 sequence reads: CASSLGQGREVVKEKLFF. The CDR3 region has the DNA TGCGCCAGCAGCTTGGGACAGGGAAGAGAAGTAGTAAAGGAAAAACTGTTTTTT.

CDR3 in DNA: TGTGCCAGCAGCGTAGGGGTCAGGGGGAAGGGGGGCTATGGCTACACCTTC. It codes for CASSVGVRGKGGYGYTF. V usage is TRBV9 and J usage is TRBJ1-2; 7 nucleotides agree with TRBD1. V trimming: 0 bases; J trimming: 4 bases; junction bases outside the gene matches: 12. From germline, CDR1 is SGDLS and CDR2 YYNGEE. CDR3 size: 17 residues.

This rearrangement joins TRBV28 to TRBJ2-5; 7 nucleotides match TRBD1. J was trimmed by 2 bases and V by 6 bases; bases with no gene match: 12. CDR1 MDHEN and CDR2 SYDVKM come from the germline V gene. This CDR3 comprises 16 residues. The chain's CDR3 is CASRTRDSLFQETQYF. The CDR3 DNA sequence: TGTGCCAGCAGGACCAGGGACAGTCTCTTTCAAGAGACCCAGTACTTC. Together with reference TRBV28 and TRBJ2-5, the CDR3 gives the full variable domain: DVKVTQSSRYLVKRTGEKVFLECVQDMDHENMFWYRQDPGLGLRLIYFSYDVKMKEKGDIPEGYSVSREKKERFSLILESASTNQTSMYLCASRTRDSLFQETQYFGPGTRLLVL.

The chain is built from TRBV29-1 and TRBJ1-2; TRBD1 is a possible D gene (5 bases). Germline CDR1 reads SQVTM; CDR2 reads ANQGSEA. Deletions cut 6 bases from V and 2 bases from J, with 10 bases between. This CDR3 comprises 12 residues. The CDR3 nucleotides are TGCAGCGTCACGGCAGGGAACTATGGCTACACCTTC. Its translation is CSVTAGNYGYTF.

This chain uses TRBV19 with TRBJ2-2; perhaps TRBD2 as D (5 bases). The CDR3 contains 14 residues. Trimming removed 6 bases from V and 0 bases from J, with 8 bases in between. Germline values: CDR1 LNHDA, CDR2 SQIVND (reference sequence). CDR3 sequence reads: CASRGASNTGELFF. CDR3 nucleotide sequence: TGTGCCAGTAGGGGAGCGTCGAACACCGGGGAGCTGTTTTTT.

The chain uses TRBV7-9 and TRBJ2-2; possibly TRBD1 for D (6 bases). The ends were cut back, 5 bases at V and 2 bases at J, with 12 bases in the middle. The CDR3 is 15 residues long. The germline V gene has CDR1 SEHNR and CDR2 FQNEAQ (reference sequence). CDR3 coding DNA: TGTGCCAGCAGCCAAGTACAGGGAAACACCGGGGAGCTGTTTTTT. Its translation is CASSQVQGNTGELFF.

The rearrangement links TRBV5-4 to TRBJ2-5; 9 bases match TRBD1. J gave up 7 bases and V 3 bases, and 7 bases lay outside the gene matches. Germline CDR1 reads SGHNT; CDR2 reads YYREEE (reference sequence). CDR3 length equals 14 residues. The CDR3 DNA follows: TGTGCCAGCAGCTACCAGGGACAGGGCGGGACCCAGTACTTC. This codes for CASSYQGQGGTQYF.

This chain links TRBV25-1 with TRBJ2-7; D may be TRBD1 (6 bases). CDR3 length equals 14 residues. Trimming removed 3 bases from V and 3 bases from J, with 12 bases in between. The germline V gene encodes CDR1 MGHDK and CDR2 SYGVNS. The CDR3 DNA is TGTGCCAGCAGTGACCGGGACACCCTCTACGAGCAGTACTTC. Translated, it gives CASSDRDTLYEQYF.

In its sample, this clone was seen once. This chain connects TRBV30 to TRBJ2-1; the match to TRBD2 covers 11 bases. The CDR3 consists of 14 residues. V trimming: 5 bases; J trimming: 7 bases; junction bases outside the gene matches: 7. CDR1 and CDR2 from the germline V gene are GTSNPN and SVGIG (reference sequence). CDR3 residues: CAWLLAGGGNEQFF. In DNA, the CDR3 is TGTGCCTGGCTTCTAGCGGGGGGAGGGAATGAGCAGTTCTTC.

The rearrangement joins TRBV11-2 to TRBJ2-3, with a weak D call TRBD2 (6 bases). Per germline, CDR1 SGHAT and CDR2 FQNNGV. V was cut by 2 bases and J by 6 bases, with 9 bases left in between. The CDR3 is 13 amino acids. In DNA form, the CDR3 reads TGTGCCAGCAGCTTAATGGGAGGTGATACGCAGTATTTT. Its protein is CASSLMGGDTQYF.

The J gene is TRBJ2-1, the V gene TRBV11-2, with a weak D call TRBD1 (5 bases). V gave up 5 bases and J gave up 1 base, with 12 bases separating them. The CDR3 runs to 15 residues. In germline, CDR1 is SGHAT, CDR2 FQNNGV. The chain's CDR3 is CASSPLQGSYNEQFF. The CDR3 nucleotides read TGTGCCAGCAGCCCGCTTCAGGGATCCTACAATGAGCAGTTCTTC.

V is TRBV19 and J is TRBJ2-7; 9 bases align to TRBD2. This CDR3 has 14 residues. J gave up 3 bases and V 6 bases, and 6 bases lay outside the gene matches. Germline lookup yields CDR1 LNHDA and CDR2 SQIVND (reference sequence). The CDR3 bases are TGTGCCAGTAGCGTTCTAGCGGGGTACTACGAGCAGTACTTC. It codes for CASSVLAGYYEQYF.

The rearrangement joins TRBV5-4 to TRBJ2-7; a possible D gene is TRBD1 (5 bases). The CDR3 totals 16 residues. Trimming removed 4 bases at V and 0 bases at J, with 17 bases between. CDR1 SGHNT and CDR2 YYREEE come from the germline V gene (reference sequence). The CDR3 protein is CASSENLGPSSYEQYF. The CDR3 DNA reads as TGTGCCAGCAGCGAAAATTTGGGGCCTAGCTCCTACGAGCAGTACTTC.

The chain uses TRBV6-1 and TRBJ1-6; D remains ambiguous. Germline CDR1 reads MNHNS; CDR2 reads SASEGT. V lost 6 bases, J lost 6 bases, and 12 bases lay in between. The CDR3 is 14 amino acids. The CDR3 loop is CASSQTEFNSPLHF. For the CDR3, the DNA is TGTGCCAGCAGCCAGACGGAGTTTAATTCACCCCTCCACTTT.

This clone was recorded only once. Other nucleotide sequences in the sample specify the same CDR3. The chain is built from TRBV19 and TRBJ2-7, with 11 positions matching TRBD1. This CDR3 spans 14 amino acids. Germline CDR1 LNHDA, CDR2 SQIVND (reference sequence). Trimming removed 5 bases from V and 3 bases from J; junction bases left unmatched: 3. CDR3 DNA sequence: TGTGCCAGTAGTCCCGGGACAGGGGGCTACGAGCAGTACTTC. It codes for CASSPGTGGYEQYF.

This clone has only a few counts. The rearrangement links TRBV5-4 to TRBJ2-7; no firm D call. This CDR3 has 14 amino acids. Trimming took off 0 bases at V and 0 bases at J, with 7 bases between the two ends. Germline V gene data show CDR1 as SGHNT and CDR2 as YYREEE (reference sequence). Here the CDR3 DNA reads TGTGCCAGCAGCTTGGGCGTGAACTCCTACGAGCAGTACTTC. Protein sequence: CASSLGVNSYEQYF.

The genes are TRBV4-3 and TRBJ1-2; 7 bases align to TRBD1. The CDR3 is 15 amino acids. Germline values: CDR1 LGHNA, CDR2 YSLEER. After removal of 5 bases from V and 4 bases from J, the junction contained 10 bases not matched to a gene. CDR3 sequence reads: CASSNSDRPTYGYTF. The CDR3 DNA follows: TGCGCCAGCAGCAATTCGGACAGGCCGACCTATGGCTACACCTTC.

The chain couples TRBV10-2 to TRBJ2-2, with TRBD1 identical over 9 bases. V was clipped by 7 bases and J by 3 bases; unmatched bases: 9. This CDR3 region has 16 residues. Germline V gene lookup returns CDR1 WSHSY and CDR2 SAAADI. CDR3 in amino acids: CASTRPGQGDTGELFF. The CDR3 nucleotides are TGCGCCAGCACTAGACCGGGACAGGGAGACACCGGGGAGCTGTTTTTT.

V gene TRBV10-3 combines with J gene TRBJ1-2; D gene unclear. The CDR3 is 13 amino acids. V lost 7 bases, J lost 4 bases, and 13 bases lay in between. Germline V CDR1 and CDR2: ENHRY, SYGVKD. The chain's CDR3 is CAITPQVLYGYTF. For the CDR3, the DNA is TGTGCCATCACCCCTCAGGTCCTCTATGGCTACACCTTC.

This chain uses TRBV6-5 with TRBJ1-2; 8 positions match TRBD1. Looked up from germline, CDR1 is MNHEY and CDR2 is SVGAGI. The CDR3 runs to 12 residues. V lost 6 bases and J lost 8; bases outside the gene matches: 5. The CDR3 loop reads CASSPTGEGYTF. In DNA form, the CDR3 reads TGTGCCAGCAGCCCGACAGGGGAGGGCTACACCTTC.

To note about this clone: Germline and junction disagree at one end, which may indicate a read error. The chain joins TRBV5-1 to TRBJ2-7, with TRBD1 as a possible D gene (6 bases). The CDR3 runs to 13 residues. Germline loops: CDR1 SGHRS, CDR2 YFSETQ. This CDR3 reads CASRLDSLWEQYF. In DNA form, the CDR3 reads TGCGCCAGCAGATTGGACAGCCTCTGGGAGCAGTACTTC.

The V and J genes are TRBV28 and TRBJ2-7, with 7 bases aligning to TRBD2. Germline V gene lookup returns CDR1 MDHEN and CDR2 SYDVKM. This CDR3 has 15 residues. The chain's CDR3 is CVPKTREVEEYEQYF. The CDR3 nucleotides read TGTGTCCCCAAGACCCGGGAGGTTGAGGAATACGAGCAGTACTTC.